The present T cell receptor (beta chain) was sequenced within a study of blood T cell repertoires in COVID-19. This table comes from immunoSEQ multiplex PCR, and its TCRdb copy is limited to in-frame clones, with some not included. The table records 95,000 to 150,000 clones, more than 70% of them present only once. The CDR3 consists of 14 residues. Germline loops: CDR1 LGHDT, CDR2 YNNKEL (reference sequence). Trimming took off 0 bases at V and 8 bases at J, with 11 bases between the two ends. The TCR comes from a human donor in a cohort sampled during active COVID-19. The rearrangement uses TRBV3-1 (or the pseudogene TRBV3-2) and TRBJ2-1, with a weak D call TRBD2 (5 bases). The specimen was peripheral blood. CDR3 loop: CASSQDRRFHEQFF. CDR3 bases: TGTGCCAGCAGCCAAGATCGGAGGTTCCATGAGCAGTTCTTC.